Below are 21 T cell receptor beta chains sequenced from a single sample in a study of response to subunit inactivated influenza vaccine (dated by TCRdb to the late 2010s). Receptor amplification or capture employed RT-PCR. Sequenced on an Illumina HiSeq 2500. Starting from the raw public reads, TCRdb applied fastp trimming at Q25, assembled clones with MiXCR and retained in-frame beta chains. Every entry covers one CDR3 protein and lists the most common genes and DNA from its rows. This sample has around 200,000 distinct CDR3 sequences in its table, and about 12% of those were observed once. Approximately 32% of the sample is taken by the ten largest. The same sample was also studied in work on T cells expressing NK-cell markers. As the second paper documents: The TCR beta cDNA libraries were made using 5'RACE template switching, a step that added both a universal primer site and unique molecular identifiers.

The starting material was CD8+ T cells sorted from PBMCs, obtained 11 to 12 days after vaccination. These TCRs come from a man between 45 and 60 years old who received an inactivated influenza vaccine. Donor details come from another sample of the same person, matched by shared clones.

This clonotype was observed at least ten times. CDR3 nucleotides: TGCGCCAGCAGCCAACTCGCGACCGGGACTAGCTCGGATACGCAGTATTTT. Translating it yields CASSQLATGTSSDTQYF. The chain couples TRBV4-1 to TRBJ2-3; 9 positions agree with TRBD2. V lost 2 bases, J lost 6 bases, and 12 bases stayed unmatched. The length of the CDR3 is 17 residues. From germline, CDR1 is MGHRA and CDR2 YSYEKL.

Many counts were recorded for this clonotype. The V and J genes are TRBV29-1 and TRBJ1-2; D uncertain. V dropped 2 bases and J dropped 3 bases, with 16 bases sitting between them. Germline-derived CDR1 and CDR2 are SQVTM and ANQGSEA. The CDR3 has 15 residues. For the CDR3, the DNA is TGCAGCGTTGAATCGGAGGATTACAGCCACTATGGCTACACCTTC. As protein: CSVESEDYSHYGYTF.

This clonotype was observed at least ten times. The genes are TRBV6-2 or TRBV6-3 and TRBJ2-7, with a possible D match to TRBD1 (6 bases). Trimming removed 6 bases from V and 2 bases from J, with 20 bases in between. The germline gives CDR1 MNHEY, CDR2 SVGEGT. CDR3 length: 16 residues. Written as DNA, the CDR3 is TGTGCCAGCAGGATCCAGTCAGGGGCGACGACCTACGAGCAGTACTTC. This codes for CASRIQSGATTYEQYF.

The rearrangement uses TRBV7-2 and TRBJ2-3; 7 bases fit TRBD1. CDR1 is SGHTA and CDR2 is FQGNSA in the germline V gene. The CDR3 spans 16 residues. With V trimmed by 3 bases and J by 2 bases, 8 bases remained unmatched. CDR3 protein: CASSFTGTANTDTQYF. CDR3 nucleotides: TGTGCCAGCAGCTTTACCGGGACAGCCAACACAGATACGCAGTATTTT. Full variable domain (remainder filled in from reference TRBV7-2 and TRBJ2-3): GAGVSQSPSNKVTEKGKDVELRCDPISGHTALYWYRQSLGQGLEFLIYFQGNSAPDKSGLPSDRFSAERTGGSVSTLTIQRTQQEDSAVYLCASSFTGTANTDTQYFGPGTRLTVL.

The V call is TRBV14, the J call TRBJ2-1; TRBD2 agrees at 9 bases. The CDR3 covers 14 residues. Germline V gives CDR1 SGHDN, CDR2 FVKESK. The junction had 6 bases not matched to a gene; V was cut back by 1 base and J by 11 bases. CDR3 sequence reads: CASSQGGLAGQQFF. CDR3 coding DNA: TGTGCCAGCAGCCAAGGAGGTCTAGCGGGGCAGCAGTTCTTC.

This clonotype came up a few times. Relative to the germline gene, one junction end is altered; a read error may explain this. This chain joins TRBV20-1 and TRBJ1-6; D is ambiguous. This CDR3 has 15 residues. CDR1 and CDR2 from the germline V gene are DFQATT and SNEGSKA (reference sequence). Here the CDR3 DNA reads TGCAGTGCCAGAGACGGGAGCTCCTATAATTCACCCCTCCACTTT. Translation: CSARDGSSYNSPLHF.

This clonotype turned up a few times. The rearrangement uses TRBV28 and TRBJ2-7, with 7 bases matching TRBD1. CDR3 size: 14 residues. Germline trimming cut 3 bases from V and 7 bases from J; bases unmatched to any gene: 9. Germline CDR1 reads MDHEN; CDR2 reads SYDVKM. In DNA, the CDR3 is TGTGCCAGCAGTTTCCCAACAGGGGTGCGGGAGCAGTACTTC. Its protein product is CASSFPTGVREQYF.

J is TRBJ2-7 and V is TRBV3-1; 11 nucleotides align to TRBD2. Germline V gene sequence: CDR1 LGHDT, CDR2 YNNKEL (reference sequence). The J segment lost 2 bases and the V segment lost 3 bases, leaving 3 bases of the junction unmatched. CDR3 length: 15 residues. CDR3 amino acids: CASSHPSGRTYEQYF. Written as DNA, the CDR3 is TGTGCCAGCAGCCACCCTAGCGGGAGGACCTACGAGCAGTACTTC.

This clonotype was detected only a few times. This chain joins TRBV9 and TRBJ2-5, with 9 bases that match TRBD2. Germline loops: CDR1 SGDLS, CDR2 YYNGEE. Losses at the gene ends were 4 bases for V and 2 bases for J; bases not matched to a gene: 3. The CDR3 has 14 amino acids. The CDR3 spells CASSLSGGQETQYF. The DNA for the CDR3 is TGTGCCAGCAGCCTTAGCGGGGGACAAGAGACCCAGTACTTC.

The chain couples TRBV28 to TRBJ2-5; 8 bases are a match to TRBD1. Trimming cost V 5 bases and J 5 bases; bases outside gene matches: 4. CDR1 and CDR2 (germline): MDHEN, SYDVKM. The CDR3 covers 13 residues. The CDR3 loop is CASSTDRAETQYF. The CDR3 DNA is TGTGCCAGCAGTACGGACAGGGCTGAGACCCAGTACTTC.

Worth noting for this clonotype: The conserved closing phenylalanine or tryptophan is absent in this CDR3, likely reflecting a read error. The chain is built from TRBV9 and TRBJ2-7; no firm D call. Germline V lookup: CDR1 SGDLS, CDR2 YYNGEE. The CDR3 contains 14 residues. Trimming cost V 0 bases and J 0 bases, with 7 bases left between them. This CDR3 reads CASSVEGSSYEQYY. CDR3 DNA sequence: TGTGCCAGCAGCGTAGAAGGCTCCTCCTACGAGCAGTACTAC.

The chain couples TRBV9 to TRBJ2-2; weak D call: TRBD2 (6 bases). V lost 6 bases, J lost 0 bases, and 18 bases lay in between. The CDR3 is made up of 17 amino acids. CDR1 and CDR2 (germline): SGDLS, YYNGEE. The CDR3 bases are TGTGCCAGCAAACCCCCTGGGGGGACGGCGAACACCGGGGAGCTGTTTTTT. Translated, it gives CASKPPGGTANTGELFF.

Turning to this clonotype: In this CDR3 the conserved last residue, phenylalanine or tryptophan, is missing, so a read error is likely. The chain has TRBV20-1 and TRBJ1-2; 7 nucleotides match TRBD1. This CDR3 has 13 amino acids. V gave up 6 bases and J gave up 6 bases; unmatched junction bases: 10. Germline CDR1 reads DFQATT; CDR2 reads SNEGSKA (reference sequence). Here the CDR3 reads CSADVQGRDGYTL. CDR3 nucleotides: TGCAGTGCCGATGTACAGGGGAGGGATGGCTACACCTTA.

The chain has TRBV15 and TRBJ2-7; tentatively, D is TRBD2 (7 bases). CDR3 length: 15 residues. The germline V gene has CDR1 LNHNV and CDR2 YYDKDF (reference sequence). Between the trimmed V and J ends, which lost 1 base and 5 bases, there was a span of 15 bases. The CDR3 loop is CATSRVRGGADEQYF. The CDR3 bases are TGTGCCACCAGCAGAGTTAGGGGGGGGGCCGACGAGCAGTACTTC.

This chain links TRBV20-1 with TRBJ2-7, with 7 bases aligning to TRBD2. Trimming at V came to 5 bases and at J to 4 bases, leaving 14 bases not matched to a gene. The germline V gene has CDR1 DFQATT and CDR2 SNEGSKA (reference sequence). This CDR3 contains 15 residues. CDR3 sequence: CSAGIGRSGAYEQYF. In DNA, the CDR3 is TGCAGTGCTGGAATTGGGAGAAGCGGGGCTTACGAGCAGTACTTC.

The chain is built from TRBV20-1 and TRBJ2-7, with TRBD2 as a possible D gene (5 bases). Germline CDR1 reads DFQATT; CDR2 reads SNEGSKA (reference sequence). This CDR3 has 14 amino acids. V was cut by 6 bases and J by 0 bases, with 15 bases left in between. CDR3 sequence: CSALSGFSSYEQYF. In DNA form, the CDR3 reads TGCAGTGCATTAAGCGGTTTTAGCTCCTACGAGCAGTACTTC.

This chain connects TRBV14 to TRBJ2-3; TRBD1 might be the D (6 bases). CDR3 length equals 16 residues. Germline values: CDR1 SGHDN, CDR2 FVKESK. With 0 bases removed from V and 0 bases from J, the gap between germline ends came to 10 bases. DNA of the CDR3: TGTGCCAGCAGCCAAGATCTAGGGGGAAGCACAGATACGCAGTATTTT. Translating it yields CASSQDLGGSTDTQYF.

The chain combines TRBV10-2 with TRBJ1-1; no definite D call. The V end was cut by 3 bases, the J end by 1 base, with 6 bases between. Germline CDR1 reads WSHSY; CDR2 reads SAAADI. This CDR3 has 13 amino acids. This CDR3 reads CASSDEKNTEAFF. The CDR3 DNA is TGCGCCAGCAGTGACGAGAAGAACACTGAAGCTTTCTTT.

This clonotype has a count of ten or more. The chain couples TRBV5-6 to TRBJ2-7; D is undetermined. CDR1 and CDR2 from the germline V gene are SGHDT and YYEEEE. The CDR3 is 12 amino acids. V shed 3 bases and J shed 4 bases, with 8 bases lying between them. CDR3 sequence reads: CASSWGSYEQYF. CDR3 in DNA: TGTGCCAGCAGCTGGGGTTCTTACGAGCAGTACTTC.

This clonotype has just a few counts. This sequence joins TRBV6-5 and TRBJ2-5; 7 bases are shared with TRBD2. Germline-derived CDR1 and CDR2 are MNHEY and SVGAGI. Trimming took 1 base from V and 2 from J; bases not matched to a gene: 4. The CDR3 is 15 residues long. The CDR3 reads CASSYLASGQETQYF. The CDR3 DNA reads TGTGCCAGCAGTTACTTGGCTAGCGGTCAAGAGACCCAGTACTTC.

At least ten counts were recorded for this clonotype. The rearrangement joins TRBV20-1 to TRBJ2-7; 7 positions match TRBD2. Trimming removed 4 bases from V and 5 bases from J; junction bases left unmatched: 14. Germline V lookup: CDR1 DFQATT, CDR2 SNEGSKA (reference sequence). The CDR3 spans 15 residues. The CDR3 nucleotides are TGCAGTGCTATACCCTTGGGACTACCTTCGGACGAGCAGTACTTC. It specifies CSAIPLGLPSDEQYF.